These 17 T cell receptor beta chains originate from one sample sequenced in a study of T cell repertoires in MIS-A myocarditis. Data came from immunoSEQ multiplex PCR; TCRdb stores just in-frame clones and leaves some out. The sample has around 6,100 clones, about 81% seen once. Specimen: right inferior lung lobe tissue obtained at autopsy. The receptors stem from a man aged 18-30 years with fulminant myocarditis from multisystem inflammatory syndrome in adults (MIS-A) after COVID-19.

This clone was observed a handful of times. The chain combines TRBV7-8 with TRBJ2-7; D gene unclear. Trimming shortened V by 2 bases and J by 6 bases, and 11 bases separated the two germline ends. Germline-derived CDR1 and CDR2 are SGHVS and FQNEAQ. The CDR3 consists of 13 residues. The CDR3 bases are TGTGCCAGCAGCTTAAGCGTGGACGGCGAGCAGTACTTC. It encodes CASSLSVDGEQYF.

The chain joins TRBV6-2 or TRBV6-3 to TRBJ2-2, with unresolved D. V gave up 6 bases and J gave up 1 base, with 15 bases separating them. The CDR3 loop spans 16 amino acids. Germline assignment: CDR1 MNHEY and CDR2 SVGEGT. This CDR3 is CASSPPLRRNTGELFF. In DNA, the CDR3 is TGTGCCAGCAGCCCCCCGTTGCGGCGGAACACCGGGGAGCTGTTTTTT.

V and J are TRBV9 and TRBJ2-7; 9 bases map to TRBD1. With V trimmed by 4 bases and J by 6 bases, 11 bases remained unmatched. The V gene's germline CDR1 is SGDLS and CDR2 YYNGEE. This CDR3 spans 15 amino acids. CDR3 sequence (DNA): TGTGCCAGCAGCCCACGTGGGACAGGGAACGCCGAGCAGTACTTC. It encodes CASSPRGTGNAEQYF.

The rearrangement joins TRBV4-2 to TRBJ1-2, with 9 bases aligning to TRBD1. V lost 1 base and J lost 7; bases outside the gene matches: 10. The germline V gene has CDR1 LGHNA and CDR2 YNFKEQ. The CDR3 has 16 residues. CDR3 region: CASSQGGDRETGGYTF. For the CDR3, the DNA is TGTGCCAGCAGCCAAGGCGGGGACAGGGAAACGGGTGGCTACACCTTC.

J is TRBJ2-1 and V is TRBV7-9, with 10 bases lining up with TRBD2. The CDR3 spans 16 residues. The junction had 1 base not matched to a gene; V was cut back by 0 bases and J by 2 bases. The germline gives CDR1 SEHNR, CDR2 FQNEAQ (reference sequence). Here the CDR3 DNA reads TGTGCCAGCAGCTTAGCGCTAGCGGGGGCCTACAATGAGCAGTTCTTC. Translated: CASSLALAGAYNEQFF.

About this clone: The sample carries other DNA sequences with the same CDR3. V gene TRBV5-6 combines with J gene TRBJ2-2; TRBD1 aligns across 7 bases. The CDR3 is 15 residues long. Germline CDR1 SGHDT, CDR2 YYEEEE. The V and J ends lost 0 bases and 3 bases, in that order; junction bases with no gene match: 2. The CDR3 nucleotides read TGTGCCAGCAGCTTGGTCCAGGGGGACACCGGGGAGCTGTTTTTT. Translation: CASSLVQGDTGELFF.

The V call is TRBV10-3, the J call TRBJ2-3; 9 bases map to TRBD2. The length of the CDR3 is 15 residues. The germline CDR1 and CDR2 sequences are ENHRY and SYGVKD. V shed 6 bases, J shed 2 bases, and the junction held 6 bases outside the gene matches. The CDR3 DNA follows: TGTGCCATCAGCCAGACTAGCGGCACCACAGATACGCAGTATTTT. This encodes CAISQTSGTTDTQYF.

The J gene is TRBJ2-3, the V gene TRBV6-2 or TRBV6-3; D is undetermined. V shed 2 bases and J shed 0 bases, with 12 bases lying between them. The CDR3 totals 16 residues. Looked up from germline, CDR1 is MNHEY and CDR2 is SVGEGT. The CDR3 region is CASSYGSFPSTDTQYF. CDR3 in DNA: TGTGCCAGCAGTTACGGGTCTTTCCCTAGCACAGATACGCAGTATTTT.

The J gene is TRBJ2-7, the V gene TRBV6-2 or TRBV6-3; the D gene is possibly TRBD1 (6 bases). Trimming took off 6 bases at V and 3 bases at J, with 12 bases between the two ends. This CDR3 is 13 amino acids long. CDR1 and CDR2 from the germline V gene are MNHEY and SVGEGT. CDR3 region: CASSRQADYEQYF. The CDR3 coding sequence is TGTGCCAGCAGCCGACAGGCGGACTACGAGCAGTACTTC.

The DNA of the CDR3 is TGTGCCAGCAGTTCAACAGGGTTCGGGACCGGGGAGCTGTTTTTT. Its translation: CASSSTGFGTGELFF. The V gene is TRBV28, the J gene TRBJ2-2; perhaps TRBD1 as D (6 bases). Deletions cut 4 bases from V and 5 bases from J, with 14 bases between. Germline V gene lookup returns CDR1 MDHEN and CDR2 SYDVKM. The CDR3 covers 15 residues.

The chain carries TRBV6-5 and TRBJ1-1, with D tentatively TRBD1 (5 bases). The CDR3 length is 13 residues. Per the germline V gene, CDR1 is MNHEY and CDR2 is SVGAGI. The V and J ends lost 8 bases and 5 bases respectively, with 15 bases between them. DNA of the CDR3: TGTGCCAGCGCACGAAGGGGAAGGACTGAAGCTTTCTTT. Protein: CASARRGRTEAFF.

The J gene is TRBJ2-1, the V gene TRBV6-5; 13 nucleotides match TRBD2. The CDR3 covers 16 residues. The V gene's germline CDR1 is MNHEY and CDR2 SVGAGI. The junction had 4 bases not matched to a gene; V was cut back by 2 bases and J by 6 bases. In DNA, the CDR3 is TGTGCCAGCAGTTACCCCGGACTAGCGGGAGCCAATGAGCAGTTCTTC. Amino acid sequence: CASSYPGLAGANEQFF.

This clone was observed once. The chain has TRBV7-6 and TRBJ2-3; D might be TRBD2 (6 bases). The CDR3 covers 15 residues. In germline, CDR1 is SGHVS, CDR2 FNYEAQ. Trimming left V 3 bases short and J 4 bases short, with 14 bases between. The CDR3 is CASSLGTFPADTQYF. The CDR3 region has the DNA TGTGCCAGCAGCTTGGGGACTTTCCCCGCAGATACGCAGTATTTT. The full variable domain, its missing parts supplied by reference TRBV7-6 and TRBJ2-3, is GAGVSQSPRYKVTKRGQDVALRCDPISGHVSLYWYRQALGQGPEFLTYFNYEAQQDKSGLPNDRFSAERPEGSISTLTIQRTEQRDSAMYRCASSLGTFPADTQYFGPGTRLTVL.

J is TRBJ1-1 and V is TRBV19; tentative D call: TRBD1 (5 bases). Looked up from germline, CDR1 is LNHDA and CDR2 is SQIVND (reference sequence). The CDR3 sequence is 15 residues long. Between the trimmed V and J ends, which lost 2 bases and 2 bases, there was a span of 12 bases. CDR3: CASSIHGGGNTEAFF. The CDR3 DNA sequence: TGTGCCAGTAGTATACATGGGGGAGGCAACACTGAAGCTTTCTTT.

For this clone: Here the CDR3 omits its conserved ending phenylalanine or tryptophan, so a read error is the likely source. The DNA is left out, because the CDR3 cannot be placed on it with certainty; the CDR3 is given as TCRdb lists it. The CDR3 loop reads CASSLDGRRRSL. This chain joins TRBV5-1 and TRBJ1-2. Per the germline V gene, CDR1 is SGHRS and CDR2 is YFSETQ. The CDR3 is made up of 12 amino acids, end residues included.

This sequence joins TRBV18 and TRBJ2-1, with D perhaps TRBD2 (5 bases). CDR1 KGHSH and CDR2 LQKENI come from the germline V gene. The CDR3 runs to 15 residues. Trimming removed 0 bases at V and 6 bases at J, with 12 bases between. CDR3 loop: CASSPPLGLTNEQFF. As DNA, the CDR3 is TGTGCCAGCTCACCACCGTTAGGACTTACCAATGAGCAGTTCTTC.

The V and J genes are TRBV19 and TRBJ2-7; D unresolved. The CDR3 sequence is 12 residues long. Trimming left V 3 bases short and J 6 bases short, with 9 bases between. CDR1 is LNHDA and CDR2 is SQIVND in the germline V gene (reference sequence). CDR3: CASSIPGAEQYF. The CDR3 DNA follows: TGTGCCAGTAGTATCCCGGGCGCCGAGCAGTACTTC.